This T cell receptor beta chain was documented in a study of spatial heterogeneity in lung cancer. The CDR3 is 14 residues long. Looked up from germline, CDR1 is SQVTM and CDR2 is ANQGSEA. V was cut by 0 bases and J by 1 base, with 9 bases left in between. This clonotype was picked up many times. TCRdb re-called the 5' RACE reads through MiXCR, storing one row per CDR3 protein. The table includes 82,000 or so distinct CDR3 sequences, around 12% detected once. Regarding time point: sample taken at primary tumor resection. From tumor, nontumor lung or frozen PBMC, whole RNA was taken unsorted for sequencing.

The sample was PBMCs, taken at surgery. The clonotype comes from a male donor with early-stage non-small cell lung cancer. The chain combines TRBV29-1 with TRBJ2-5, with D perhaps TRBD1 or TRBD2 (5 bases each). CDR3 loop: CSVEDRGAQETQYF. CDR3 nucleotide sequence: TGCAGCGTTGAAGACCGGGGCGCCCAAGAGACCCAGTACTTC.